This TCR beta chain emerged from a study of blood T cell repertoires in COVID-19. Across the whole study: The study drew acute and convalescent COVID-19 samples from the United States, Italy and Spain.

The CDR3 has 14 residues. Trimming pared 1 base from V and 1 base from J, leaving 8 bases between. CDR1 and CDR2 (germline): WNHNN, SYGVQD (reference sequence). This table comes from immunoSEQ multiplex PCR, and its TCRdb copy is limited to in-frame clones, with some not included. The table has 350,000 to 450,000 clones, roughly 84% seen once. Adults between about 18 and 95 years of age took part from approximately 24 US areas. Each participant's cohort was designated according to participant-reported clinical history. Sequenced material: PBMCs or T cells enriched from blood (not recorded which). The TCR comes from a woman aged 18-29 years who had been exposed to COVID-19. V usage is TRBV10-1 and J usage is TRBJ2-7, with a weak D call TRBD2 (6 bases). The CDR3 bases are TGCGCCAGCAGTGAGTGGGGAGGTTCCTACGAGCAGTACTTC. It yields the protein CASSEWGGSYEQYF.